This T cell receptor (beta chain) is from a study of Ad26.COV2.S vaccination and SARS-CoV-2 variants. Clones were sequenced by immunoSEQ multiplex PCR, and TCRdb holds only the in-frame ones, with some missing. This table has roughly 400,000 clones, 80% to 95% appearing once. Sample treatment: some 19 received Ad26.COV2.S at low or high dose, single or two shots; about 5 received placebo; per-sample allocation not given. Sampling was done on day 63 after the first vaccine or placebo injection. Trimming left V 1 base short and J 6 bases short, with 18 bases between. The CDR3 totals 17 residues. Germline CDR1 and CDR2: LGHNA and YSLEER.

The specimen comprised peripheral blood, sampled in a trial of Ad26.COV2.S vaccine versus placebo. The receptor's source is a person aged 18-65 years who received the Ad26.COV2.S COVID-19 vaccine or a placebo. The J gene is TRBJ2-2, the V gene TRBV4-3, with a weak D call TRBD2 (7 bases). As DNA, the CDR3 is TGCGCCAGCAGCCAAGTCGGGCGGGGGCGGAGGGCCGGGGAGCTGTTTTTT. Translated: CASSQVGRGRRAGELFF.